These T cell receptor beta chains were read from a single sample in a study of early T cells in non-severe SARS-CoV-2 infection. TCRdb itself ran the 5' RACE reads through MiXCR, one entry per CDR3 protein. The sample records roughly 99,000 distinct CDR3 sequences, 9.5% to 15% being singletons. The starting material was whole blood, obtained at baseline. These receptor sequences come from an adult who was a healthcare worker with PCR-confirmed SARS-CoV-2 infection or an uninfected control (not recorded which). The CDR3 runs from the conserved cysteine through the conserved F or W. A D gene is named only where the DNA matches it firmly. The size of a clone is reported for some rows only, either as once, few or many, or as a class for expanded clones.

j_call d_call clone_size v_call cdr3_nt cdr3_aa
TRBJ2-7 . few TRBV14 TGTGCCAGCAGCCCTCAAGGGGCTTTCCCGCGGGAGCAGTACTTC CASSPQGAFPREQYF
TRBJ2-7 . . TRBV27 TGTGCCAGCAGTCCCCCCGGAGGCAACGAGCAGTACTTC CASSPPGGNEQYF
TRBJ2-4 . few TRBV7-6 TGTGCCAGCAGCCAGACGGACAGCCGAGATAACATTCAGTACTTC CASSQTDSRDNIQYF
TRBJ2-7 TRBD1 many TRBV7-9 TGTGCCAGCAGCTCCCGGGTGGGGGACAGGGGCTACGAGCAGTACTTC CASSSRVGDRGYEQYF
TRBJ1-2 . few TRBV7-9 TGTGCCAGCAGCCCGACGGCACTAACCTATGGCTACACCTTC CASSPTALTYGYTF
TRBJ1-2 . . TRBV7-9 TGTACCATCCCGGCGGGGGCAGCCCATAACTATGGCTACACCTTC CTIPAGAAHNYGYTF
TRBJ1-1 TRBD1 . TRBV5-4 TGTGCCAACAGCTTGGCCCAGGGGGCTTCGAGCACTGAAGCTTTCTTT CANSLAQGASSTEAFF
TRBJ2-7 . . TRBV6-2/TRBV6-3 TGTGCCAGCAGTCCGAAGGCCTTTGGGTCCGAGCAGTACTTC CASSPKAFGSEQYF
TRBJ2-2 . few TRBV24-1 TGTGCCACCAGTGTGGCCGGGGCAGCTCTCAACACCGGGGAGCTGTTTTTT CATSVAGAALNTGELFF
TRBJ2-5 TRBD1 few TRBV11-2 TGTGCCAGCAGCCCAGAGACAGGGTACCAAGAGACCCAGTACTTC CASSPETGYQETQYF
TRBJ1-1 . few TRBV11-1 TGTGCCAGCAGCTTAGCGATCGGGGGTATGAACACTGAAGCTTTCTTT CASSLAIGGMNTEAFF
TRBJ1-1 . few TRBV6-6 TGTGCCAGCAGCCGCGATGGGATCACTGAAGCTTTCTTT CASSRDGITEAFF
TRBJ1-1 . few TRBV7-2 TGTGCCAGCAGCTTAGTGAGGAACACTGAAGCTTTCTTT CASSLVRNTEAFF
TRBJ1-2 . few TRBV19 TGTGCCAGTAGTATACCCTCCGGCTATGGCTACACCTTC CASSIPSGYGYTF
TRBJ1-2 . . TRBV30 TGTGCCTGGAAGACTGCCGGGACGCCTACTAACTATGGCTACACCTTC CAWKTAGTPTNYGYTF
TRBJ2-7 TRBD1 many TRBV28 TGTGCCAGCAGTTGGTGGACAGGGAGCGTGAACGAGCAGTACTTC CASSWWTGSVNEQYF
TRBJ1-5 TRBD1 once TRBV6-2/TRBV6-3 TGTGCCAGCCTAACAGGGGGCTCTGGGAGCAATCAGCCCCAGCATTTT CASLTGGSGSNQPQHF
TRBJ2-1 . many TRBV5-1 TGCGCCAGCAGCTTGGTTGCGGGAGGGACAGGGGAGCAGTTCTTC CASSLVAGGTGEQFF
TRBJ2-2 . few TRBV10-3 TGTGCCATCAGTGACGTGGCAGGACAGCCCACCGGGGAGCTGTTTTTT CAISDVAGQPTGELFF
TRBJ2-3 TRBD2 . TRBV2 TGTGCCAGCAGATGGGACTATCTAGGGGATACGCAGTATTTT CASRWDYLGDTQYF
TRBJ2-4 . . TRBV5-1 TGCGCCAGCAGCCGAACAGGAGGAAACATTCAGTACTTC CASSRTGGNIQYF
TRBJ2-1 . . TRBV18 TGTGCCAGCTCACCGTACACGGGACTGAACTACAATGAGCAGTTCTTC CASSPYTGLNYNEQFF
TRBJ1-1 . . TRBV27 TGTGCCAGCAGTTTAGTCCACTTTGGTGCCGGGAACACTGAAGCTTTCTTT CASSLVHFGAGNTEAFF
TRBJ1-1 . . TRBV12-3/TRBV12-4 TGTGCCAGTCTTCTCCTCGGGTCGTCTGAAGCTTTCTTT CASLLLGSSEAFF
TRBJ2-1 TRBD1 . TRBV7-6 TGTGCCAGCAGCACCCGATATACAGGGGGCCGGGAGCATGAGCAGTTCTTC CASSTRYTGGREHEQFF
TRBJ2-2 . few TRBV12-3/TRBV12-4 TGTGCCAGCAGTCCTCCAAACACCGGGGAGCTGTTTTTT CASSPPNTGELFF
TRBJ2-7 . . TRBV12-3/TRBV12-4 TGTGCCAGCAGTTTCGACAGGTATCAAGGCGAGCAGTACTTC CASSFDRYQGEQYF
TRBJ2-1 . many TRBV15 TGTGCCACCAGCACCTCCTTGGGGGGGCAGTTCTTC CATSTSLGGQFF
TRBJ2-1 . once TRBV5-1 TGCGCCAGCAGCCGGGCCCCCGGGGACAATGAGCAGTTCTTC CASSRAPGDNEQFF
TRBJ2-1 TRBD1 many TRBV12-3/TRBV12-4 TGTGCCAGCAGGGCAGGGGGCTATGAGCAGTTCTTC CASRAGGYEQFF
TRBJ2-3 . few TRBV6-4 TGTGCCAGCAGTAGAACAGGTCTGGGCCGAGATACGCAGTATTTT CASSRTGLGRDTQYF
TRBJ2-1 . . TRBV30 TGTGCCGGTGATCCGGGGAGCTCCTACAATGAGCAGTTCTTC CAGDPGSSYNEQFF
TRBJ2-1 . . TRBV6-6 TGTGCCAGCAGCCCGATCGGTGAGCAGTTCTTC CASSPIGEQFF
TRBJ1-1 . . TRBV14 TGTGCCAGCAGCCCCTACATGAACACTGAAGCTTTCTTT CASSPYMNTEAFF
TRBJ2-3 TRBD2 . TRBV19 TGTGCCAGTAGACCCCTAGCGGGGGTTGTTACAGATACGCAGTATTTT CASRPLAGVVTDTQYF
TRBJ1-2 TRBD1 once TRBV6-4 TGTGCCAGCAGATCTACAGGGGCCTCTTATGGCTACACCTTC CASRSTGASYGYTF
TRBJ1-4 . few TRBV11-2 TGTGCCAGCAGCCCCGGACAGAGTGGAACTAATGAAAAACTGTTTTTT CASSPGQSGTNEKLFF
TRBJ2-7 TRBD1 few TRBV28 TGTGCCAGCAGTCCTTCCGGACAGGGGAGCGAGCAGTACTTC CASSPSGQGSEQYF
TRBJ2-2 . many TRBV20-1 TGCAGTGCTAGCCTTCCGGGACTGTATACCGGGGAGCTGTTTTTT CSASLPGLYTGELFF
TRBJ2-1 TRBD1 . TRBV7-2 TGTGCCAGCAGCCTGGTCTCTCGGACAGGGGGCCAGGGTGAGCAGTTCTTC CASSLVSRTGGQGEQFF
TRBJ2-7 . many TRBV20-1 TGCAGTGCCCGTAGGGGGTCCGCTGAAGAGCAGTACTTC CSARRGSAEEQYF
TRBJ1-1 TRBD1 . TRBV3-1 TGTGCCAGCAGCCGTCCCGGGACAGGGCGGAACACTGAAGCTTTCTTT CASSRPGTGRNTEAFF
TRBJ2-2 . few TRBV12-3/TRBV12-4 TGTGCCAGCACCCCTCTCGGGGGCTGGGACACCGGGGAGCTGTTTTTT CASTPLGGWDTGELFF
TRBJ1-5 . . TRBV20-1 TGCAGTGCTAGATTAGGCAATCAGCCCCAGCATTTT CSARLGNQPQHF
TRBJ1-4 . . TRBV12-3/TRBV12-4 TGTGCCAGCAGTTTGATAGGTATTAATGAAAAACTGTTTTTT CASSLIGINEKLFF
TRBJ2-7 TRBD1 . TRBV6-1 TGTGCCAGCGGGGAATACGGACAGGGGATATTC CASGEYGQGIF
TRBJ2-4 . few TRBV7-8 TGTGCCAGCAGCTTAGAGAGTCCGCCAGTCGGCATTCAGTACTTC CASSLESPPVGIQYF
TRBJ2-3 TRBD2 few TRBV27 TGTGCCAGTTCTAGCGGGGGGAGGGGGAATACGCAGTATTTT CASSSGGRGNTQYF
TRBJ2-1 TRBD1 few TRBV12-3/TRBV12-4 TGTGCCAGCAGTTCCGGGGACAGCCTGTACTACAATGAGCAGTTCTTC CASSSGDSLYYNEQFF
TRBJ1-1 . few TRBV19 TGTGCCAGTACCGTGTCCCCGGCTCGGCGGACTGAAGCTTTCTTT CASTVSPARRTEAFF
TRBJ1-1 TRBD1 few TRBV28 TGTGCCAGCAGTCCCCCCGGGACAGGGGGCGATAGGAAAGCTTTCTTT CASSPPGTGGDRKAFF
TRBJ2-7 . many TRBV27 TGTGCCAGCAGTTTAAACCCCGTCTGGGAGCAGTACTTC CASSLNPVWEQYF
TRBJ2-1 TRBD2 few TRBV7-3 TGTGCCAGCAGCTTATCGGGACTAGCGGGAGCCTACAATGAGCAGTTCTTC CASSLSGLAGAYNEQFF
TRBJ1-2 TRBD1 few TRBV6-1 TGTGCCAGCAGTGAACTGGGGACAGGGGGTCTTGGCTACACCTTC CASSELGTGGLGYTF
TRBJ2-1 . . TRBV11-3 TGTGCCAGCAGCCTTTTAAAACGCGAGCAGTTCTTC CASSLLKREQFF
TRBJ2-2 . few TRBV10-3 TGTGCCATCAGAGGGGTCACCGGGGAGCTGTTTTTT CAIRGVTGELFF
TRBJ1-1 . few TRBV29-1 TGCAGCGTCTCCTGGGGACTGAACACTGAAGCTTTCTTT CSVSWGLNTEAFF
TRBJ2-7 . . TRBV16 TGTGCCAGCAGCCAATCAAACTACGAGCAGTACTTC CASSQSNYEQYF
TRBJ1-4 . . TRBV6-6 TGTGCCAGCAGTCCAACGGGGGGGGGAAAACTGTTTTTT CASSPTGGGKLFF
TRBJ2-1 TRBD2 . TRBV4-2 TGTGCCAGCAGCCAAGAGGGACTAGCGGGCGAGCAGTTCTTC CASSQEGLAGEQFF